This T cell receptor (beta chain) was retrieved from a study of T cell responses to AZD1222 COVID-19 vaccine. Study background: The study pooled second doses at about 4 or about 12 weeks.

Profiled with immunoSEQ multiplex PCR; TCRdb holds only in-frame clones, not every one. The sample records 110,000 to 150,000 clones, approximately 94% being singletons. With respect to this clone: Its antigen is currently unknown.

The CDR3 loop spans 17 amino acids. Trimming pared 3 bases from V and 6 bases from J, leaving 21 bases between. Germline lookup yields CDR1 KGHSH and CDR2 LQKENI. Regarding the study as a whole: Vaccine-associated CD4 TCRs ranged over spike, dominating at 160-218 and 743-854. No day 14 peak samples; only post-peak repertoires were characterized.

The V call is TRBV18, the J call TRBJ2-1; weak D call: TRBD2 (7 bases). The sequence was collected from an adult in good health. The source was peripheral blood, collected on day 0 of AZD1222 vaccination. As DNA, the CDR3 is TGTGCCAGCTCACCCCAAGGGGGGGCGATTAGTTCCAATGAGCAGTTCTTC. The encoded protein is CASSPQGGAISSNEQFF.